Described below is a single T cell receptor beta chain sequence and its context. Its antigen is currently unknown. This entry is derived from a study of T cell responses to AZD1222 COVID-19 vaccine. Study-level findings and limits: As reported, nearly half of all spike-specific TCRs target variant regions that are unmutated. CD4 TCRs covered the whole spike, strongest at regions 160-218 and 743-854.

TCRdb's copy holds only in-frame clones and misses some; the assay was immunoSEQ multiplex PCR. Seen here are about 78,000 clones, about nine tenths observed once, and the top ten hold about 23%. The CDR3 runs 16 residues. The V end lost 3 bases, the J end lost 1 base, and 17 bases lay between the germline ends. Per germline, CDR1 SQVTM and CDR2 ANQGSEA. The sequenced sample was peripheral blood, obtained on day 0 of AZD1222 vaccination. The rearrangement uses TRBV29-1 and TRBJ2-3; D may correspond to TRBD1 or TRBD2 (6 bases each). The TCR originated in an adult in good health. This chain's CDR3 is CSVEGPGGVGTDTQYF. The CDR3 coding sequence is TGCAGCGTTGAGGGGCCCGGGGGCGTGGGCACAGATACGCAGTATTTT.